Sequencing of this TCR beta chain was carried out in a study of cytomegalovirus exposure and HLA in healthy donors. Whole-study results and caveats: Later analysis placed DRB1 highest and HLA-C lowest in TCR association rates, which differed by HLA locus. Rarity characterized most TCR sequences, yet some public TCRs appeared in many donors. Most CMV-associated TCR beta chains appeared HLA-restricted in a later analysis.

The CDR3 totals 16 residues. The V and J ends lost 6 bases and 9 bases, in that order; junction bases with no gene match: 14. Germline CDR1 reads MNHEY; CDR2 reads SMNVEV (reference sequence). With regard to this clone: What it binds is unknown.

The PCR had 60 Vbeta and 13 Jbeta primers. Data came from immunoSEQ multiplex PCR; TCRdb stores just in-frame clones and leaves some out. The sample holds some 190,000 clones; 82% are singletons and the top ten take approximately 1.5%. Sequencing was done on a sample of PBMCs. The chain has TRBV27 and TRBJ2-1; 10 bases align to TRBD1. The clonotype was recovered from a man aged 40-49 years in good health and CMV-seronegative. CDR3 bases: TGTGCCAGCAGCTCACGACAGGGGGCGGGATTCGGTGAGCAGTTCTTC. Its protein is CASSSRQGAGFGEQFF.